A single sample is the source of the 22 T cell receptor beta chains below, sequenced in a study of T cell repertoires in cytomegalovirus infection. These receptors lack a known antigen. MiXCR, applied by TCRdb to the reads, yields one record per CDR3 protein. The sample shows hundreds of thousands of distinct CDR3 sequences, under 55% of them seen only once. The sample was cultured PBMCs, taken from culture after CMV antigen stimulation. The receptors originated from a human donor in good health (CMV status not recorded). Some clones in this sample may be carry-over from other donors' samples.

This clonotype appeared a few times. This rearrangement joins TRBV7-2 to TRBJ1-2; 11 bases agree with TRBD1. Germline V gene lookup returns CDR1 SGHTA and CDR2 FQGNSA. Losses at the gene ends were 0 bases for V and 6 bases for J; bases not matched to a gene: 6. CDR3 size: 16 residues. CDR3 sequence: CASSLAGDRGNDGYTF. The CDR3 coding sequence is TGTGCCAGCAGCTTAGCAGGGGACAGGGGGAACGATGGCTACACCTTC.

This clonotype came up a few times. V gene TRBV14 combines with J gene TRBJ2-5; 9 bases fit TRBD2. CDR3 length: 16 residues. The germline CDR1 and CDR2 sequences are SGHDN and FVKESK. V lost 4 bases and J lost 4; bases outside the gene matches: 10. The CDR3 here is CASSPRGLAGSETQYF. The CDR3 DNA is TGTGCCAGCAGCCCCCGAGGGCTAGCGGGGTCAGAGACCCAGTACTTC.

CDR3 coding DNA: TGTGCCAGCAGCTTAGCGCCCGCGGGAGTCACAGATACGCAGTATTTT. It specifies CASSLAPAGVTDTQYF. The chain employs TRBV7-8 and TRBJ2-3; 7 bases line up with TRBD2. J was trimmed by 2 bases and V by 0 bases; bases with no gene match: 5. This CDR3 contains 16 residues. The germline CDR1 and CDR2 sequences are SGHVS and FQNEAQ.

This clonotype appeared a few times. J is TRBJ2-5 and V is TRBV7-6; no clear D. The CDR3 is 14 amino acids. Germline V gives CDR1 SGHVS, CDR2 FNYEAQ. V lost 2 bases and J lost 1, with 8 bases in between. Here the CDR3 reads CASSLNPLQETQYF. The CDR3 DNA is TGTGCCAGCAGCTTAAATCCGCTCCAAGAGACCCAGTACTTC.

Ten or more counts support this clonotype. CDR3 loop: CASSLAGNTGELFF. The CDR3 DNA reads as TGTGCCAGCAGCTTAGCGGGGAACACCGGGGAGCTGTTTTTT. This chain links TRBV7-2 with TRBJ2-2; D gene unclear. V gave up 0 bases and J gave up 1 base, with 3 bases separating them. The CDR3 covers 14 residues. Germline CDR1 is SGHTA and CDR2 is FQGNSA.

This clonotype has more than one count but fewer than ten. This rearrangement joins TRBV7-9 to TRBJ1-3; possible D gene TRBD1, 5 bases. The length of the CDR3 is 16 residues. CDR1 is SEHNR, CDR2 FQNEAQ, per germline (reference sequence). With 5 bases removed from V and 0 bases from J, the gap between germline ends came to 14 bases. Here the CDR3 reads CASSRDARYSGNTIYF. DNA for the CDR3: TGTGCCAGCAGCAGGGACGCCCGGTACTCTGGAAACACCATATATTTT.

This rearrangement joins TRBV20-1 to TRBJ1-2; no reliable D call. CDR3 size: 12 residues. From germline, CDR1 is DFQATT and CDR2 SNEGSKA (reference sequence). Trimming cost V 3 bases and J 4 bases, with 9 bases left between them. The CDR3 loop reads CSASLGSYGYTF. CDR3 DNA: TGCAGTGCTAGTCTCGGGAGCTATGGCTACACCTTC.

This clonotype was found once. This chain connects TRBV5-6 to TRBJ1-1, with 9 bases aligning to TRBD1. This CDR3 contains 15 residues. Trimming cost V 4 bases and J 4 bases; bases outside gene matches: 8. Germline V gene lookup returns CDR1 SGHDT and CDR2 YYEEEE. Here the CDR3 DNA reads TGTGCCAGCAGCATGTATGGGACAGGGACCACTGAAGCTTTCTTT. Translating it yields CASSMYGTGTTEAFF.

The gene calls are TRBV7-2 and TRBJ2-3; D gene ambiguous. The CDR3 length is 14 residues. V lost 5 bases and J 2 bases, leaving 11 bases between the germline ends. CDR1 and CDR2 (germline): SGHTA, FQGNSA. The chain's CDR3 is CASSARPYTDTQYF. As DNA, the CDR3 is TGTGCCAGCAGCGCGAGACCATACACAGATACGCAGTATTTT.

This clonotype was found a few times. The rearrangement joins TRBV11-2 to TRBJ2-7; either TRBD1 or TRBD2 may fit D (5 bases each). Looked up from germline, CDR1 is SGHAT and CDR2 is FQNNGV. This CDR3 spans 17 amino acids. V was pared by 5 bases and J by 5 bases, with 25 bases between. The CDR3 sequence: CASSRSSGTSQHNEQYF. In DNA, the CDR3 is TGTGCCAGCAGCCGATCCTCCGGGACCTCCCAGCACAACGAGCAGTACTTC.

V is TRBV7-2 and J is TRBJ2-2, with a tentative D call TRBD2 (5 bases). V was cut by 6 bases and J by 2 bases, with 19 bases left in between. Per germline, CDR1 SGHTA and CDR2 FQGNSA. The CDR3 spans 17 residues. As DNA, the CDR3 is TGTGCCAGCAGGAGAAAATTAGTCGGGGAAAACACCGGGGAGCTGTTTTTT. Its translation: CASRRKLVGENTGELFF.

V is TRBV4-1 and J is TRBJ1-4, with D hard to call. Per germline, CDR1 MGHRA and CDR2 YSYEKL. V lost 0 bases, J lost 8 bases, and 10 bases lay in between. This CDR3 has 14 amino acids. The DNA for the CDR3 is TGCGCCAGCAGCCAAGATATCATGAAAGAAAAACTGTTTTTT. Protein product: CASSQDIMKEKLFF.

The chain uses TRBV12-3 or TRBV12-4 and TRBJ2-6, with a possible D match to TRBD1 (6 bases). The CDR3 consists of 17 residues. The germline V and J ends were trimmed by 2 bases and 2 bases, with 13 bases remaining between them. CDR3 sequence (DNA): TGTGCCAGCAGTTTACAGTCTGGGGGCCCTGGGGCCAACGTCCTGACTTTC. This gives the protein CASSLQSGGPGANVLTF.

V gene TRBV11-2 combines with J gene TRBJ2-7; D is possibly TRBD1 (6 bases). CDR3 size: 14 residues. The ends were cut back, 5 bases at V and 4 bases at J, with 15 bases in the middle. The germline V gene encodes CDR1 SGHAT and CDR2 FQNNGV. CDR3 sequence (DNA): TGTGCCAGCAGCCAAGAAAGGGGGAATTACGAGCAGTACTTC. Translating it yields CASSQERGNYEQYF. Based on the CDR3 plus reference TRBV11-2 and TRBJ2-7, the full variable domain is EAGVAQSPRYKIIEKRQSVAFWCNPISGHATLYWYQQILGQGPKLLIQFQNNGVVDDSQLPKDRFSAERLKGVDSTLKIQPAKLEDSAVYLCASSQERGNYEQYFGPGTRLTVT.

The V gene is TRBV19, the J gene TRBJ1-1; 7 bases align to TRBD1. V trimming: 7 bases; J trimming: 4 bases; junction bases outside the gene matches: 18. Germline CDR1 is LNHDA and CDR2 is SQIVND (reference sequence). This CDR3 has 17 residues. CDR3 coding DNA: TGTGCCAGTATCTCGACAGGGTTAGTTGGTTTATCCACTGAAGCTTTCTTT. This gives the protein CASISTGLVGLSTEAFF.

The genes are TRBV5-3 and TRBJ2-7; TRBD2 agrees at 7 bases. TRBV5-3 counts as an open reading frame of uncertain function. CDR3 size: 15 residues. V lost 8 bases and J lost 0; bases outside the gene matches: 11. The CDR3 protein is CASSRDYSPSYEQYF. The CDR3 coding sequence is TGTGCCAGCAGCCGGGACTATTCCCCCTCCTACGAGCAGTACTTC.

The chain has TRBV5-6 and TRBJ2-3, with unresolved D. The CDR3 spans 12 residues. Trimming removed 4 bases from V and 5 bases from J, with 8 bases in between. Germline assignment: CDR1 SGHDT and CDR2 YYEEEE. The CDR3 DNA reads TGTGCCAGCAGCGATCGCTTAGATACGCAGTATTTT. The encoded protein is CASSDRLDTQYF.

CDR3 DNA sequence: TGTGCCAGCAGTGAATTGGGGCGTAAAGGCAATCAGCCCCAGCATTTT. It encodes CASSELGRKGNQPQHF. The chain is built from TRBV6-1 and TRBJ1-5; possibly TRBD1 for D (5 bases). Between the trimmed V and J ends, which lost 2 bases and 2 bases, there was a span of 13 bases. Germline CDR1 is MNHNS and CDR2 is SASEGT. The CDR3 has 16 residues.

This clonotype occurred once. The chain couples TRBV24-1 to TRBJ2-3, with 12 bases lining up with TRBD2. In germline, CDR1 is KGHDR, CDR2 SFDVKD. The junction had 6 bases not matched to a gene; V was cut back by 4 bases and J by 5 bases. The CDR3 is made up of 16 amino acids. CDR3 sequence: CATSDPTSGGLDTQYF. The CDR3 DNA reads TGTGCCACCAGTGACCCGACTAGCGGGGGCCTAGATACGCAGTATTTT.

This clonotype has a handful of counts. The chain links TRBV6-1 to TRBJ1-1; D remains unclear. Germline assignment: CDR1 MNHNS and CDR2 SASEGT. CDR3 length equals 15 residues. V was clipped by 6 bases and J by 2 bases, with 16 bases between them. For the CDR3, the DNA is TGTGCCAGCAGGGAGGTCCCAGCGCTTAACACTGAAGCTTTCTTT. Its translation is CASREVPALNTEAFF.

V is TRBV6-6 and J is TRBJ1-3; D gene ambiguous. The CDR3 is 14 residues long. The germline CDR1 and CDR2 sequences are MNHNY and SVGAGI (reference sequence). V lost 4 bases and J lost 1, with 8 bases in between. Here the CDR3 reads CASSSHASGNTIYF. For the CDR3, the DNA is TGTGCCAGCAGTTCCCATGCGTCTGGAAACACCATATATTTT.

This clonotype has more than one count but fewer than ten. The V and J genes are TRBV7-8 and TRBJ2-5, with D uncertain. CDR3 length: 14 amino acids. V was clipped by 2 bases and J by 5 bases, with 12 bases between them. Germline V gives CDR1 SGHVS, CDR2 FQNEAQ. This CDR3 reads CASSLRPVGETQYF. The DNA for the CDR3 is TGTGCCAGCAGCTTAAGGCCTGTGGGGGAGACCCAGTACTTC.